This T cell receptor beta chain comes out of a study of T cell responses to AZD1222 COVID-19 vaccine (dated by TCRdb to the early 2020s). For the wider study: AZD1222 recipients with second doses at about 4 weeks or about 12 weeks were pooled, because spike-specific TCR depth and breadth did not differ between schedules. A total of around 240 trial participants underwent TCR sequencing, of whom 200 to 220 received two doses of AZD1222 and about 25 received two doses of the MenACWY control vaccine. Trial participants were enrolled into age subgroups of 18-55, 56-69 and 70-plus years, which contained approximately 150, 30 and 60 TCR-sequenced participants, respectively.

As concerns this clone: Its antigen remains unidentified. Within one base of it there is no much larger clone, and no base qualities were kept.

The CDR3 regions of human TCRbeta chains were analyzed by immunosequencing. Per the original workflow: TCRs in the repertoires were matched against a reference library of SARS-CoV-2-specific TCRs that had been generated with the MIRA antigen-specificity platform. Breadth meant the fraction of unique TCRs that were SARS-CoV-2-associated, whereas depth meant the fraction of total T cells that were SARS-CoV-2-associated. Using the MIRA data, every spike-specific TCR was mapped to the spike region that the TCR reacted to and assigned to either a CD4 or a CD8 class. Log10-transformed breadth and depth values were compared by one-way ANOVA with Sidak's multiple comparisons tests. Drawn from immuneACCESS, this table holds only the in-frame rearrangements with V and J called that TCRdb kept. Clones are partly lost; checked studies trace under half to an unresolved V gene and leave the rest unexplained. That table furnishes V, J and clone size, whereas the DNA furnished D and trimming. Within this sample are around 100,000 clones, with 91% of them counted one time only. The top ten clones comprise around 45% of the sample.

The full study reports these points: The vaccine-associated CD4 TCRs covered the entire spike protein, and the dominant responses fell in regions 160-218 and 743-854. Participants were mostly white British, with more females than males. The authors suggested clonal diversity may have been underestimated. After two AZD1222 doses, spike-specific TCR breadth and depth were significantly higher than at day 0 and than in MenACWY recipients. Conclusions about previously exposed vaccinees are limited because only a handful of AZD1222 recipients were SARS-CoV-2 seropositive at baseline. Epitopes outside the regions mutated in the B.1.351 and B.1.1.7 variants were reportedly recognized by nearly half of the unique spike-specific TCRs. In the small 56-69-year group, the increase in depth fell short of significance, most likely because of low power. Because no day 14 peak-response samples were available, the repertoires could be characterized only after the peak T cell response.

The time point label, read with the paper, signifies: baseline before first vaccination. Vaccinee samples came from UK trials COV001 and COV002, including a single-blind randomized controlled phase 2/3 trial of AZD1222 (ChAdOx1 nCoV-19) in healthy adults. For TCRbeta chain sequencing, PBMC samples were collected from trial participants at day 0 and at day 28 after the second dose. The sequenced sample was peripheral blood, obtained on day 0 of AZD1222 vaccination. This TCR derives from an adult in good health.

This receptor has the CDR3 CASSYRQSSGQPQHF. The nucleotide sequence is TGTGCCAGCAGTTACCGACAAAGCTCGGGGCAGCCCCAGCATTTT. The chain employs TRBV6-2 or TRBV6-3 and TRBJ1-5, with no confidently assigned D gene. The CDR3, from cysteine to phenylalanine, totals 15 residues. Here the CDR3 DNA is all that survives: 45 bases in frame from base 1. The germline V gene sets CDR1 to MNHEY and CDR2 to SVGEGT. The V end loses 2 bases and the J end loses 7 bases, and a stretch of 15 bases separates them.